Listed here are 18 T cell receptor beta chains from one sample, sequenced in a study of T-cell reconstitution after alpha-beta-depleted transplantation in children. Unique molecular identifiers tagged the TCRbeta library. TCRdb used MiXCR to reprocess the PCR reads, holding one entry per CDR3 protein. This table holds almost 500,000 distinct CDR3 sequences, roughly 10% found once. The input for sequencing was PBMCs, taken before TCRalphabeta/CD19-depleted stem cell transplant. The source of these receptors is a child under 10 years old with inherited bone marrow failure, due to receive a stem cell transplant.

This clonotype came up many times. This sequence joins TRBV5-1 and TRBJ2-2; 9 bases fit TRBD2. V lost 3 bases and J lost 6; bases outside the gene matches: 9. The germline gives CDR1 SGHRS, CDR2 YFSETQ. The CDR3 spans 16 residues. This CDR3 is CASSSNLAGQSGELFF. Here the CDR3 DNA reads TGCGCCAGCAGCTCGAACCTAGCGGGACAATCCGGGGAGCTGTTTTTT.

Many counts were recorded for this clonotype. This rearrangement joins TRBV3-1 to TRBJ2-1, with 8 bases identical to TRBD2. Germline lookup yields CDR1 LGHDT and CDR2 YNNKEL (reference sequence). The CDR3 has 17 amino acids. The ends lost 4 bases at V and 5 bases at J; junction bases unmatched: 13. CDR3 region: CASSPGAASGLDNEQFF. The CDR3 bases are TGTGCCAGCAGCCCTGGGGCCGCTAGCGGGCTTGACAATGAGCAGTTCTTC.

This clonotype showed up just once. A read error may account for a junction end that differs from germline. This chain connects TRBV3-1 to TRBJ1-1; D gene unclear. The CDR3 covers 14 residues. CDR1 and CDR2 (germline): LGHDT, YNNKEL (reference sequence). The CDR3 DNA sequence: TGTGCCAGCAGCCAAGGCCCGGGGAACACTGCAGCTTTCTTT. Translation gives CASSQGPGNTAAFF.

This clonotype was counted at least ten times. The chain combines TRBV18 with TRBJ2-7, with TRBD1 identical over 8 bases. The CDR3 length is 14 residues. The germline V gene encodes CDR1 KGHSH and CDR2 LQKENI. The J segment lost 6 bases and the V segment lost 3 bases, leaving 7 bases of the junction unmatched. The CDR3 sequence is CASSPGQGIREQYF. In DNA, the CDR3 is TGTGCCAGCTCACCCGGACAGGGAATCCGCGAGCAGTACTTC. Full variable domain (remainder filled in from reference TRBV18 and TRBJ2-7): NAGVMQNPRHLVRRRGQEARLRCSPMKGHSHVYWYRQLPEEGLKFMVYLQKENIIDESGMPKERFSAEFPKEGPSILRIQQVVRGDSAAYFCASSPGQGIREQYFGPGTRLTVT.

The chain uses TRBV14 and TRBJ2-6; TRBD1 matches 7 bases. The trim removed 1 base at V and 2 bases at J, leaving 14 bases unmatched. CDR1 SGHDN and CDR2 FVKESK come from the germline V gene. The length of the CDR3 is 20 residues. The CDR3 DNA is TGTGCCAGCAGCCAAGGATCATCGACAGGGTCTTTGGCTGGGGCCAACGTCCTGACTTTC. Translation: CASSQGSSTGSLAGANVLTF.

In this sample, this clonotype turned up many times. V and J are TRBV2 and TRBJ2-5; D is unclear. CDR1 is SNHLY, CDR2 FYNNEI, per germline. The CDR3 is 14 amino acids. V lost 10 bases and J lost 3, with 18 bases in between. In DNA form, the CDR3 reads TGTGCCATCCTAAAGACCCATCCGAAAGAGACCCAGTACTTC. Translation: CAILKTHPKETQYF.

This clonotype was recorded a few times. The V gene is TRBV12-3 or TRBV12-4, the J gene TRBJ1-6; D possibly corresponds to TRBD1 (6 bases). The CDR3 sequence is 15 residues long. V was pared by 7 bases and J by 3 bases, with 13 bases between. CDR3 DNA sequence: TGTGCCAGCAAACAGGGACCTCTCTATAATTCACCCCTCCACTTT. Translation gives CASKQGPLYNSPLHF.

This clonotype was observed many times. The V call is TRBV5-1, the J call TRBJ2-7; D may match TRBD1 or TRBD2 (5 bases each). Germline lookup yields CDR1 SGHRS and CDR2 YFSETQ. Trimming took 4 bases from V and 3 from J, leaving 14 bases between them. This CDR3 is 14 amino acids long. The CDR3 sequence is CASSQGPTDYEQYF. As DNA, the CDR3 is TGCGCCAGCAGCCAGGGACCAACTGACTACGAGCAGTACTTC.

This clonotype was counted at least ten times. The rearrangement joins TRBV4-3 to TRBJ1-2; D is unresolved. CDR1 LGHNA and CDR2 YSLEER come from the germline V gene. The V end was cut by 3 bases, the J end by 4 bases, with 6 bases between. The CDR3 covers 12 residues. In DNA, the CDR3 is TGCGCCAGCAGCCACCCGAGCTATGGCTACACCTTC. This codes for CASSHPSYGYTF.

The genes are TRBV29-1 and TRBJ2-1; 12 bases line up with TRBD2. The germline gives CDR1 SQVTM, CDR2 ANQGSEA. V gave up 7 bases and J gave up 4 bases; unmatched junction bases: 8. This CDR3 spans 15 amino acids. The CDR3 DNA follows: TGCAGCGCCGTGGGGCTAGCGGGGGGGTACAATGAGCAGTTCTTC. It encodes CSAVGLAGGYNEQFF.

This clonotype was seen a few times. The genes are TRBV20-1 and TRBJ2-7, with 7 bases aligning to TRBD1. The CDR3 runs to 16 residues. Germline V gene data show CDR1 as DFQATT and CDR2 as SNEGSKA (reference sequence). The trim removed 0 bases at V and 6 bases at J, leaving 14 bases unmatched. The CDR3 sequence: CSARDMGTALLLEQYF. For the CDR3, the DNA is TGCAGTGCTAGAGATATGGGGACAGCTCTGTTGCTCGAGCAGTACTTC.

This clonotype has ten or more counts. The chain combines TRBV7-8 with TRBJ2-3, with a possible D match to TRBD2 (7 bases). Trimming took 8 bases from V and 0 from J, leaving 15 bases between them. The CDR3 totals 15 residues. CDR1 is SGHVS, CDR2 FQNEAQ, per germline. CDR3 region: CASLRGGGSTDTQYF. CDR3 coding DNA: TGTGCCAGCCTTAGAGGGGGGGGGAGCACAGATACGCAGTATTTT.

This clonotype occurred many times. This chain joins TRBV2 and TRBJ2-7, with a tentative D call TRBD2 (5 bases). The CDR3 is made up of 13 amino acids. Germline CDR1 and CDR2: SNHLY and FYNNEI. The V end lost 7 bases, the J end lost 4 bases, and 14 bases lay between the germline ends. The CDR3: CASNRGLVYEQYF. DNA for the CDR3: TGTGCCAGCAATCGAGGGCTGGTTTACGAGCAGTACTTC.

This clonotype was detected ten times or more. This chain connects TRBV20-1 to TRBJ2-7; no firm D call. The CDR3 extends over 14 amino acids. V lost 1 base, J lost 3 bases, and 13 bases lay in between. CDR1 and CDR2 (germline): DFQATT, SNEGSKA (reference sequence). CDR3 in DNA: TGCAGTGCTAGAGCCACCTTTCAGGTCTACGAGCAGTACTTC. Translated, it gives CSARATFQVYEQYF.

This chain joins TRBV5-1 and TRBJ2-7; 9 nucleotides agree with TRBD2. The CDR3 has 15 amino acids. Germline CDR1 SGHRS, CDR2 YFSETQ. V was clipped by 7 bases and J by 4 bases; unmatched bases: 12. CDR3 DNA sequence: TGCGCCAGCGCCCCCTACGCGGGAGGGAAGTACGAGCAGTACTTC. This codes for CASAPYAGGKYEQYF.

This clonotype was counted ten times or more. This chain uses TRBV29-1 with TRBJ2-4; D remains unclear. V lost 0 bases, J lost 2 bases, and 2 bases lay in between. The CDR3 totals 12 residues. In germline, CDR1 is SQVTM, CDR2 ANQGSEA. The CDR3 sequence is CSVEDSKNIQYF. CDR3 DNA: TGCAGCGTTGAAGACTCCAAAAACATTCAGTACTTC.

The rearrangement joins TRBV12-3 or TRBV12-4 to TRBJ2-1; no reliable D call. CDR3 length: 14 residues. Deletions cut 7 bases from V and 4 bases from J, with 14 bases between. In DNA, the CDR3 is TGTGCCAGCACTACCTTGGCGGTATACAATGAGCAGTTCTTC. Protein product: CASTTLAVYNEQFF.

This clonotype showed up many times. The rearrangement uses TRBV10-3 and TRBJ2-1, with 8 nucleotides matching TRBD2. CDR3 length: 15 amino acids. Trimming took 5 bases from V and 4 from J; bases not matched to a gene: 7. The germline V gene encodes CDR1 ENHRY and CDR2 SYGVKD. The CDR3 bases are TGTGCCATCAGTATAGCGGGGCCTTTATACAATGAGCAGTTCTTC. Protein product: CAISIAGPLYNEQFF.